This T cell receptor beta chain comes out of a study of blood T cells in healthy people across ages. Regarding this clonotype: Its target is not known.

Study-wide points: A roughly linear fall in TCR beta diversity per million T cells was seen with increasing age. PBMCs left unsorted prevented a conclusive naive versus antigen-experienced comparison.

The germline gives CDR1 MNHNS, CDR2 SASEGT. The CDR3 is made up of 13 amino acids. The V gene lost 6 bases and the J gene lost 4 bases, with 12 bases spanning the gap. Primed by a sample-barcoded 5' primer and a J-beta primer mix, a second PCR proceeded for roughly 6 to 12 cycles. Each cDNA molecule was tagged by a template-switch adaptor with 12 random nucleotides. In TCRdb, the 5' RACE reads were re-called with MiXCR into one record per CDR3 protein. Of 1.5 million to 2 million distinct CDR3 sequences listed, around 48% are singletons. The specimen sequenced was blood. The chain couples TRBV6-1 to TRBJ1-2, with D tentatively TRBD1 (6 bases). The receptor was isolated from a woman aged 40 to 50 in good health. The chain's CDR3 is CASRDRPSYGYTF. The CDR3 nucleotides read TGTGCCAGCAGGGACAGACCTAGCTATGGCTACACCTTC.